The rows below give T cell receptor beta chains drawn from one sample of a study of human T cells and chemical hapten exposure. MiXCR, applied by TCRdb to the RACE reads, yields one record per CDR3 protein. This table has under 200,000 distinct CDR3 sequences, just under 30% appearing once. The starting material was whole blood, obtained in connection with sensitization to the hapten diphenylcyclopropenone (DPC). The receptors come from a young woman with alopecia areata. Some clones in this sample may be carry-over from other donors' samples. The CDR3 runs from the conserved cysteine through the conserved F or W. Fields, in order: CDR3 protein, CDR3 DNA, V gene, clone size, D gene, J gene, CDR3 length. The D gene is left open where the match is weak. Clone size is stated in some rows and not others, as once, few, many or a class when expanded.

CSVDGPGDEQYF | TGCAGCGTTGATGGGCCTGGCGACGAGCAGTACTTC | TRBV29-1 | NA | NA | TRBJ2-7 | 12
CSVDGRIYNEQFF | TGCAGCGTTGACGGCAGGATCTACAATGAGCAGTTCTTC | TRBV29-1 | many | NA | TRBJ2-1 | 13
CASSEGWAGTQYF | TGTGCCAGCAGTGAAGGCTGGGCGGGTACGCAGTATTTT | TRBV2 | few | NA | TRBJ2-3 | 13
CASSQEGREQYF | TGTGCCAGCAGCCAAGAAGGGCGGGAGCAGTACTTC | TRBV4-2 | NA | NA | TRBJ2-7 | 12
CSVGRVPETQYF | TGCAGCGTTGGAAGGGTTCCAGAGACCCAGTACTTC | TRBV29-1 | NA | NA | TRBJ2-5 | 12
CASSRGQGGEQYF | TGTGCCAGCAGCCGAGGACAGGGCGGAGAGCAGTACTTC | TRBV28 | NA | TRBD1 | TRBJ2-7 | 13
CANGPKDTQYF | TGTGCCAACGGGCCGAAGGATACGCAGTATTTT | TRBV6-5 | few | NA | TRBJ2-3 | 11
CSAKADSNQPQHF | TGCAGCGCCAAGGCGGATAGCAATCAGCCCCAGCATTTT | TRBV29-1 | NA | NA | TRBJ1-5 | 13
CSVARTGGFTEAFF | TGCAGCGTTGCCAGGACAGGGGGTTTCACTGAAGCTTTCTTT | TRBV29-1 | once | TRBD1 | TRBJ1-1 | 14
CASSQGKETQYF | TGTGCCAGCAGCCAGGGTAAAGAGACCCAGTACTTC | TRBV28 | few | NA | TRBJ2-5 | 12
CSVLRMDTQYF | TGCAGCGTCCTCCGTATGGATACGCAGTATTTT | TRBV29-1 | NA | NA | TRBJ2-3 | 11
CSVEDAENEQFF | TGCAGCGTTGAAGATGCGGAAAATGAGCAGTTCTTC | TRBV29-1 | few | NA | TRBJ2-1 | 12
CASSEVRSPLHF | TGTGCCAGCAGTGAAGTCCGTTCACCCCTCCACTTT | TRBV2 | NA | NA | TRBJ1-6 | 12
CASSLRGSYGYTF | TGTGCCAGCAGTTTAAGGGGAAGCTATGGCTACACCTTC | TRBV28 | NA | NA | TRBJ1-2 | 13
CSQLDRASGTNEQFF | TGCAGTCAGCTAGATCGGGCTAGCGGGACGAATGAGCAGTTCTTC | TRBV20-1 | few | TRBD2 | TRBJ2-1 | 15
CASSPRQGGDRYNSPLHF | TGTGCCAGCTCACCACGACAGGGAGGTGACAGGTATAATTCACCCCTCCACTTT | TRBV18 | few | TRBD1 | TRBJ1-6 | 18
CASSVRGNTEAFF | TGTGCCAGCAGTGTCAGGGGAAACACTGAAGCTTTCTTT | TRBV2 | NA | NA | TRBJ1-1 | 13
CSARPVTSGSYNEQFF | TGCAGTGCTAGGCCTGTAACTAGCGGATCCTACAATGAGCAGTTCTTC | TRBV20-1 | NA | TRBD2 | TRBJ2-1 | 16
CARLFGGYGYTF | TGTGCCAGACTGTTTGGTGGCTATGGCTACACCTTC | TRBV2 | NA | NA | TRBJ1-2 | 12
CASSLWTPREQYF | TGCGCCAGCAGCTTGTGGACACCACGCGAGCAGTACTTC | TRBV5-1 | NA | NA | TRBJ2-7 | 13
CSAGDGDTEAFF | TGCAGCGCTGGGGACGGTGACACTGAAGCTTTCTTT | TRBV29-1 | few | NA | TRBJ1-1 | 12
CASSGTGRTQPQHF | TGTGCCAGCAGCGGGACAGGGAGGACCCAGCCCCAGCATTTT | TRBV2 | NA | TRBD1 | TRBJ1-5 | 14
CARGGQTSGNQPQHF | TGTGCCAGAGGGGGACAGACCTCTGGCAATCAGCCCCAGCATTTT | TRBV6-2/TRBV6-3 | NA | TRBD1 | TRBJ1-5 | 15
CASRTGQFNQPQHF | TGTGCCAGCAGAACGGGGCAATTCAATCAGCCCCAGCATTTT | TRBV28 | NA | NA | TRBJ1-5 | 14
CASSLGGLDYEQYF | TGTGCCAGCAGCTTAGGGGGACTAGACTACGAGCAGTACTTC | TRBV7-8 | NA | TRBD2 | TRBJ2-7 | 14
CASSVASLRAGELFF | TGTGCCAGCAGCGTAGCTTCCTTACGGGCCGGGGAGCTGTTTTTT | TRBV9 | NA | NA | TRBJ2-2 | 15
CSARQGPSGNTIYF | TGCAGTGCTAGACAGGGACCCTCTGGAAACACCATATATTTT | TRBV20-1 | NA | NA | TRBJ1-3 | 14
CSAQVGVGNQPQHF | TGCAGCGCCCAGGTCGGGGTAGGCAATCAGCCCCAGCATTTT | TRBV29-1 | NA | NA | TRBJ1-5 | 14
CASSDPRPSREQYF | TGTGCCAGCAGCGACCCGAGACCCTCCAGGGAGCAGTACTTC | TRBV6-2/TRBV6-3 | few | NA | TRBJ2-7 | 14
CASSQEPGGTNEKLFF | TGCGCCAGCAGCCAAGAACCGGGGGGAACTAATGAAAAACTGTTTTTT | TRBV4-1 | few | NA | TRBJ1-4 | 16
CASSTSHGPLHF | TGTGCCAGCAGCACCTCGCATGGGCCCCTCCACTTT | TRBV7-2 | few | NA | TRBJ1-6 | 12
CASSKGGTGGKVNEQFF | TGTGCCAGCAGCAAAGGTGGGACAGGGGGAAAGGTGAATGAGCAGTTCTTC | TRBV28 | NA | TRBD1 | TRBJ2-1 | 17
CASSLWSGGPTSTDTQYF | TGTGCCAGCAGTTTATGGAGCGGGGGGCCGACTAGCACAGATACGCAGTATTTT | TRBV28 | NA | TRBD2 | TRBJ2-3 | 18
CASSYLTGEQYF | TGTGCCAGCAGTTACCTGACAGGCGAGCAGTACTTC | TRBV6-5 | NA | NA | TRBJ2-7 | 12
CAVGWGEETQYF | TGTGCCGTCGGTTGGGGGGAAGAGACCCAGTACTTC | TRBV10-3 | many | NA | TRBJ2-5 | 12